This TCR beta chain was captured by sequencing in a study of cytomegalovirus exposure and HLA in healthy donors. Vbeta (60) and Jbeta (13) primers were used in the PCR. Using immunoSEQ multiplex PCR, the repertoire was profiled, and TCRdb retains in-frame clones only, with some absent. The sample has roughly 70,000 clones; 70% to 75% are singletons. Study conclusions and caveats: In most subjects, TCR beta sequences reportedly gave accurate predictions of HLA-A and HLA-B alleles.

A remark on this clone: Its antigen is unidentified.

The V gene end was trimmed by 5 bases and the J gene end by 2 bases; junction bases not matched to a gene: 4. From germline, CDR1 is SEHNR and CDR2 FQNEAQ (reference sequence). The CDR3 sequence is 15 residues long. The chain has TRBV7-9 and TRBJ1-1, with TRBD1 matching 11 bases. Material: PBMCs. This TCR was recovered from a human donor in good health. CDR3 nucleotide sequence: TGTGCCAGCAGCCACCGGACAGGGGGCAACACTGAAGCTTTCTTT. It encodes CASSHRTGGNTEAFF.